This TCR beta chain was found in a study of monozygotic twins with inflammatory bowel disease. Findings and limits, study-wide: Evidence failed to back one strong IBD-linked signal or clonotype.

A remark on this clonotype: No antigen is known for it.

The CDR3 totals 16 residues. During cDNA synthesis, UMIs that each contained a 6-nucleotide sample barcode were added by means of template switching. TCRdb reprocessed the 5' RACE reads, with one entry per CDR3 protein and no DNA. The sample's table shows some 300,000 distinct CDR3 sequences. The chain recombines TRBV12-3 or TRBV12-4 with TRBJ2-1; without DNA, the TCRdb call of TRBD1 cannot be checked. This TCR was recovered from a human donor with ulcerative colitis or Crohn's disease, or a healthy co-twin of an affected twin (not recorded which). Specimen: blood. The chain's CDR3 is CASSLGGGGRLNEQFF.